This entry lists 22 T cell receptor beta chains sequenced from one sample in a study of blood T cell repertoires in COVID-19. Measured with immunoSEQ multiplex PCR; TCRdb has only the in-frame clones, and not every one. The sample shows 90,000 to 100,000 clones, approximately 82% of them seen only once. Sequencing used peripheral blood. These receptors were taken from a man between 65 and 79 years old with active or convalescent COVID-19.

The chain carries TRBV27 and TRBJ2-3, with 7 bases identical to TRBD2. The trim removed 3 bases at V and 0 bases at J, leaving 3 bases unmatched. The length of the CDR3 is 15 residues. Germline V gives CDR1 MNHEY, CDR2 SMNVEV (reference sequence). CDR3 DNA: TGTGCCAGCAGTTTGACTAGCCGGAGCACAGATACGCAGTATTTT. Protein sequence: CASSLTSRSTDTQYF.

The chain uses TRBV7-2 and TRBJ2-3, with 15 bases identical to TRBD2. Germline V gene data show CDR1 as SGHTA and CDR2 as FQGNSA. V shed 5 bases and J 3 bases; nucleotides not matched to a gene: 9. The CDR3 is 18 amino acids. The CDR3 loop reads CASSRRGLAGGGTDTQYF. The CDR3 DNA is TGTGCCAGCAGCAGAAGGGGACTAGCGGGGGGTGGTACAGATACGCAGTATTTT.

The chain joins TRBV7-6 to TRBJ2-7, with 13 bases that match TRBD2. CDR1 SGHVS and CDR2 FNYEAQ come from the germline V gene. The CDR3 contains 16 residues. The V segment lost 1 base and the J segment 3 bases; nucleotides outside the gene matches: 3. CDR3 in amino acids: CASSLVGTSGNYEQYF. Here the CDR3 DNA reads TGTGCCAGCAGCTTAGTAGGGACTAGCGGGAACTACGAGCAGTACTTC.

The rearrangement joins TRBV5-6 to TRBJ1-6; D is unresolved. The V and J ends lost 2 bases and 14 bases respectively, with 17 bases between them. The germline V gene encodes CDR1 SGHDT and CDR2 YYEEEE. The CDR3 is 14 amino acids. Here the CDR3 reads CASSFREAHPALHF. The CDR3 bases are TGTGCCAGCAGCTTCCGGGAGGCGCATCCGGCCCTCCACTTT.

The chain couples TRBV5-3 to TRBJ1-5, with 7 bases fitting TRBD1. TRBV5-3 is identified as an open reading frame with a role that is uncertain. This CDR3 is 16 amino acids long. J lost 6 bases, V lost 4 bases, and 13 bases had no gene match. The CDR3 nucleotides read TGTGCCAGAAGCACACCGGACAGGCCTCCCGTTCAGCCCCAGCATTTT. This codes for CARSTPDRPPVQPQHF.

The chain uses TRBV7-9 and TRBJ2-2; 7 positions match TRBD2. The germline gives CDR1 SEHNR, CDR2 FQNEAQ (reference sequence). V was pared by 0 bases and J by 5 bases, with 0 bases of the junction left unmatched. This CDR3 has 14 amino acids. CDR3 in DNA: TGTGCCAGCAGCTTAGCGCGGGGGACCGGGGAGCTGTTTTTT. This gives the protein CASSLARGTGELFF.

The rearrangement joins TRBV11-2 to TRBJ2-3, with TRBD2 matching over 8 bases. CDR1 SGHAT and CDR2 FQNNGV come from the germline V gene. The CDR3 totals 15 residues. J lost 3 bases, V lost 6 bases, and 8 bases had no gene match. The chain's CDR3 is CASRALSGGTDTQYF. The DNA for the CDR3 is TGTGCCAGCAGAGCCCTAAGCGGGGGAACAGATACGCAGTATTTT.

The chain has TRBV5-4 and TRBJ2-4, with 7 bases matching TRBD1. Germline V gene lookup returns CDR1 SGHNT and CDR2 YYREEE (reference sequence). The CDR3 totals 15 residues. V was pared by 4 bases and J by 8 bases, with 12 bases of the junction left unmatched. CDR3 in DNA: TGTGCCAGCAGCAGGGACAGAGAAGGGGGAGACATTCAGTACTTC. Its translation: CASSRDREGGDIQYF.

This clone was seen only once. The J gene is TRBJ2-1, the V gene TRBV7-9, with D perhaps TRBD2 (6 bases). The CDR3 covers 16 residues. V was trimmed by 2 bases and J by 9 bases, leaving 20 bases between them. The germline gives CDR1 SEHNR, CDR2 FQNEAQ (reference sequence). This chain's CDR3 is CASSLKLSSETLEQFF. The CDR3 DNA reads TGTGCCAGCAGCTTAAAGCTGTCTAGCGAAACACTTGAGCAGTTCTTC.

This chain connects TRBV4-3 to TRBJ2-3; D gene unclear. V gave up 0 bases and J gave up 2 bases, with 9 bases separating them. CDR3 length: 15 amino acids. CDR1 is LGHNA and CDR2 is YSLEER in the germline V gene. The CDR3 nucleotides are TGCGCCAGCAGCCAAGATGCTGCTACCACAGATACGCAGTATTTT. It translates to CASSQDAATTDTQYF.

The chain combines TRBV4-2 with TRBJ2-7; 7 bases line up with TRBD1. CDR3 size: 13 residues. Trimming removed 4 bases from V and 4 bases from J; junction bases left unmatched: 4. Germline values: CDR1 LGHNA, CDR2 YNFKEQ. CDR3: CASSPTGLYEQYF. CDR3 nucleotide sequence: TGTGCCAGCAGCCCGACAGGGCTTTACGAGCAGTACTTC.

The chain's CDR3 is CSARLEYGYTF. Here the CDR3 DNA reads TGCAGTGCTAGGCTGGAGTATGGCTACACCTTC. The V gene is TRBV20-1, the J gene TRBJ1-2; D gene unclear. V was clipped by 3 bases and J by 5 bases, with 7 bases between them. The CDR3 runs to 11 residues. Per the germline V gene, CDR1 is DFQATT and CDR2 is SNEGSKA (reference sequence).

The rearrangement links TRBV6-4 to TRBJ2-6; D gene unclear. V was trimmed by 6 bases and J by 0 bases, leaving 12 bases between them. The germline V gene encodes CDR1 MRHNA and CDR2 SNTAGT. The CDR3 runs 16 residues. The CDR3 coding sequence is TGTGCCAGCAGCCCCCAGGCGAACTCTGGGGCCAACGTCCTGACTTTC. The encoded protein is CASSPQANSGANVLTF.

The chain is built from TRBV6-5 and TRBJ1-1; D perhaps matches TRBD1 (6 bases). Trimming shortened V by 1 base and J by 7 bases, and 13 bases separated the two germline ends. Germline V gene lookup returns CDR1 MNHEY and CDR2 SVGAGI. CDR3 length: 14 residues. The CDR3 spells CASSYFDRMGEAFF. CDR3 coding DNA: TGTGCCAGCAGTTACTTTGACAGGATGGGTGAAGCTTTCTTT.

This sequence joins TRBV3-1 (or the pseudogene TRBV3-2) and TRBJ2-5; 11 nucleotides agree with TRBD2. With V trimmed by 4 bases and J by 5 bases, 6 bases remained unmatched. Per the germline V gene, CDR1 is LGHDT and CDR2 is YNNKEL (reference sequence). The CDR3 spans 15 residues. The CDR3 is CASSPIVAGGETQYF. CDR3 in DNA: TGTGCCAGCAGCCCAATAGTAGCGGGGGGGGAGACCCAGTACTTC.

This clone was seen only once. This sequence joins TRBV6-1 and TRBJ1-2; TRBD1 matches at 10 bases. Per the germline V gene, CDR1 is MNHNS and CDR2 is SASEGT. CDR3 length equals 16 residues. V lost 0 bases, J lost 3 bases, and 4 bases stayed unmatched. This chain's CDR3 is CASSEAIGTGDYGYTF. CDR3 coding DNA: TGTGCCAGCAGTGAAGCCATAGGGACAGGGGACTATGGCTACACCTTC.

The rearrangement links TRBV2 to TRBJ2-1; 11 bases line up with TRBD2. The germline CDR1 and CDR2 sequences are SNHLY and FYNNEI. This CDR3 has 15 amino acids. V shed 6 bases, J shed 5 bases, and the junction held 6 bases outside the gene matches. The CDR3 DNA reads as TGTGCCAGCAGCCATACTAGCGGGGGCCACAATGAGCAGTTCTTC. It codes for CASSHTSGGHNEQFF.

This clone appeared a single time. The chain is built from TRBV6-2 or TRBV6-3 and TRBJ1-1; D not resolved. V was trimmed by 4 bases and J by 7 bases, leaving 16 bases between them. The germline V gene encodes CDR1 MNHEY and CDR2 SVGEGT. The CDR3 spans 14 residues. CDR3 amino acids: CASSSTGRRSEAFF. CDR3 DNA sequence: TGTGCCAGCAGTTCGACCGGGAGGAGAAGTGAAGCTTTCTTT.

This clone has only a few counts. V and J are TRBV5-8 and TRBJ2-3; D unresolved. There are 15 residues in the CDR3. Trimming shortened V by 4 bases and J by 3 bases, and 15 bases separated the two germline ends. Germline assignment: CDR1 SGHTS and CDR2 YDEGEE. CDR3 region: CASSILSLSTDTQYF. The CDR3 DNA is TGTGCCAGCAGCATTCTTTCACTTTCAACAGATACGCAGTATTTT.

CDR3 residues: CASSLALRSGNTIYF. DNA for the CDR3: TGTGCCAGCTCATTAGCATTACGATCTGGAAACACCATATATTTT. V usage is TRBV28 and J usage is TRBJ1-3; D call uncertain. CDR1 is MDHEN and CDR2 is SYDVKM in the germline V gene. This CDR3 spans 15 amino acids. V lost 8 bases and J lost 1, with 15 bases in between.

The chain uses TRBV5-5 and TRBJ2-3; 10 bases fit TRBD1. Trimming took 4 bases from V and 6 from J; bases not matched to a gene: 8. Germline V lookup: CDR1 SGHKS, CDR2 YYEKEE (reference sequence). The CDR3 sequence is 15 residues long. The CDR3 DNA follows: TGTGCCAGCAGCATCACGGGACAGGGGTACGATACGCAGTATTTT. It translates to CASSITGQGYDTQYF.

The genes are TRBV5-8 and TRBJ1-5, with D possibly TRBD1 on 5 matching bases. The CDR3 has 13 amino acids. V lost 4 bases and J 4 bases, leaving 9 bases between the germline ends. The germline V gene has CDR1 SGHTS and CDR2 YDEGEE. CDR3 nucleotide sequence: TGTGCCAGCAGCAAGACAGTTAATCAGCCCCAGCATTTT. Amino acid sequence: CASSKTVNQPQHF.